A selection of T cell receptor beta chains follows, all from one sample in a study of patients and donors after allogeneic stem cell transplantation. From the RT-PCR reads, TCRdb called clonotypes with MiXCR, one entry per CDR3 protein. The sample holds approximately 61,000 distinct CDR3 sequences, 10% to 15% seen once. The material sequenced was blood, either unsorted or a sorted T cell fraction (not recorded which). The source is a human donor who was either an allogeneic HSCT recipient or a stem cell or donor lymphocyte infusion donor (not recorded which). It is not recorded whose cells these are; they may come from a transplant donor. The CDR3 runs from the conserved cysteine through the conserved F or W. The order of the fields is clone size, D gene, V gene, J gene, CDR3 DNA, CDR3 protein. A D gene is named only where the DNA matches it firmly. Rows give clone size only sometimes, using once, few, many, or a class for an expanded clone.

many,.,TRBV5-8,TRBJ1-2,TGTGCCAGCAGCTCTACCAACGGACAGTACCCATATGGCTACACCTTC,CASSSTNGQYPYGYTF
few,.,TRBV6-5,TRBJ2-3,TGTGCCAGCAGTTACTCGTACACAGATACGCAGTATTTT,CASSYSYTDTQYF
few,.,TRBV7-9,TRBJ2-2,TGTGCCAGCAGCTTAGTTAGCTCTCCCGGGGAGCTGTTTTTT,CASSLVSSPGELFF
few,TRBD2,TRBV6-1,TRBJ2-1,TGTGCCAGCAGTGAAGTACTAAGCGGGAAGCCTGGGGATGAGCAGTTCTTC,CASSEVLSGKPGDEQFF
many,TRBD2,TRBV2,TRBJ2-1,TGTGCCAGCAGTGAGTCGGGGACTAGCGCAGAAGACTACAATGAGCAGTTCTTC,CASSESGTSAEDYNEQFF
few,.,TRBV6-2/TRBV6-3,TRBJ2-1,TGTGCCAGCAGTTTCCGGTGGGCCGGGACATCCTACAATGAGCAGTTCTTC,CASSFRWAGTSYNEQFF
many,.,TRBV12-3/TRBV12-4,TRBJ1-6,TGTGCCAGCAGTTTAGTTGACTTGAGCTCCTATAATTCACCCCTCCACTTT,CASSLVDLSSYNSPLHF
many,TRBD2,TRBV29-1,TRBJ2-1,TGCAGCGTTGAAAGCGGGAGTGAGTATAATGAGCAGTTCTTC,CSVESGSEYNEQFF
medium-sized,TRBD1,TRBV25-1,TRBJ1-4,TGTGCCAGCAGTCACTACCCCGGGACAGGGGTAGAAAAACTGTTTTTT,CASSHYPGTGVEKLFF
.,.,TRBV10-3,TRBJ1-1,TGTGCCATCTCCTTTGGTAGCACTGAAGCTTTCTTT,CAISFGSTEAFF
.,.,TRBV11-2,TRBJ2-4,TGTGCCAGCAGCTTACTCGGGACCCTCAAAAACATTCAGTACTTC,CASSLLGTLKNIQYF
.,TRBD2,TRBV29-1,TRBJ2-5,TGCAGCGTCATGGGACTAGCGGGACACCAAGAGACCCAGTACTTC,CSVMGLAGHQETQYF
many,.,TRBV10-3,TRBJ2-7,TGTGCCATCAGCCCCCAAGGACCCTACGAGCAGTACTTC,CAISPQGPYEQYF
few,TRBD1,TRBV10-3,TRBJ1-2,TGTGCCATCACCCAGACAGGGGACTATGGCTACACCTTC,CAITQTGDYGYTF
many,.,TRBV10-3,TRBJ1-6,TGTGCCATCAGTGATACACAAGGGGAAAATTCACCCCTCCACTTT,CAISDTQGENSPLHF
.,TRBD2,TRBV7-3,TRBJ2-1,TGTGCCAGCAGCTCGCCCGGGACTACCCTTTACAATGAGCAGTTCTTC,CASSSPGTTLYNEQFF
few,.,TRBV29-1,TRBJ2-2,TGCAGCGTTGAAGCTAGAGACAGGAACACCGGGGAGCTGTTTTTT,CSVEARDRNTGELFF
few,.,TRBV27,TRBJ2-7,TGTGCCAGCAGTTTTCGGGTCTACGGCCTGGGGATCTACGAGCAGTACTTC,CASSFRVYGLGIYEQYF
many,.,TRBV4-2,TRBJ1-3,TGTGCCAGCAGCCAAGGCGTGGGGGACTCTGGAAACACCATATATTTT,CASSQGVGDSGNTIYF
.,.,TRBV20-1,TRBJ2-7,TGCAGTGCTAGAGATATCAAGGTTCAGGGGCTGCTCTACGAGCAGTACTTC,CSARDIKVQGLLYEQYF
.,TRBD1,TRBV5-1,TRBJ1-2,TGCGCCAGCAGCTTTGGACAGGGGAGCTATGGCTACACCTTC,CASSFGQGSYGYTF
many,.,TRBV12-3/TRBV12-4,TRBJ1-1,TGTGCCAGCAGTTTTGGGGACACTGAAGCTTTCTTT,CASSFGDTEAFF
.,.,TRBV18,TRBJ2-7,TGTGCCAGCTCACCACAAAGGGCAGGCCCTCTGAACGAGCAGTACTTC,CASSPQRAGPLNEQYF
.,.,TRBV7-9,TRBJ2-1,TGTGCCAGCAGCTTAGCGCAAGGGTTGGGACTCCAACAACGCGAGCAGTTCTTC,CASSLAQGLGLQQREQFF
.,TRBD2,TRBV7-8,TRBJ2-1,TGTGCCTGCAGCTTCGCTAGCGGGAGCTACAATGAGCAGTTCTTC,CACSFASGSYNEQFF
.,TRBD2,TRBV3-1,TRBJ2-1,TGTGCCAGCTCGACTAGCGGGCTAAACACCTACAATGAGCAGTTCTTC,CASSTSGLNTYNEQFF
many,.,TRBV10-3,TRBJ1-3,TGTGCCATCTTTGGAGGCCGGGGGCCTGGAAACACCATATATTTT,CAIFGGRGPGNTIYF
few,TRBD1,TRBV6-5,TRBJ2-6,TGTGCCAGCAGCATGACAGGGGGTACGGCTGGGGCCAACGTCCTGACTTTC,CASSMTGGTAGANVLTF
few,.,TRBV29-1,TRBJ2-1,TGCAGCGTTGAGTTGGGGGAATTTGACTCCTACAATGAGCAGTTCTTC,CSVELGEFDSYNEQFF
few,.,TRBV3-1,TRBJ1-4,TGTGCCAGCAGCCAAAACAATGAAAAACTGTTTTTT,CASSQNNEKLFF
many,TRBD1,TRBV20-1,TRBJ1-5,TGCAGTGCTCCACAGGGGGCGAATCAGCCCCAGCATTTT,CSAPQGANQPQHF
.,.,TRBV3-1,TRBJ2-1,TGTGCCAGCAGCCAAGGGGGGTATGATGAGCAGTTCTTC,CASSQGGYDEQFF
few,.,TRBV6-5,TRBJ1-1,TGTGCCAGCAGGGTCGGGGGAGGGAAGACTGAAGCTTTCTTT,CASRVGGGKTEAFF
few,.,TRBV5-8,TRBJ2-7,TGTGCCAGCAGCTTGGACGAAAGAGGCTACGAGCAGTACTTC,CASSLDERGYEQYF
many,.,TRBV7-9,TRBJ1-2,TGTGCCAGCAGCCAGACCCCTAACTATGGCTACACCTTC,CASSQTPNYGYTF
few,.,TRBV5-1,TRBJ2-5,TGCGCCAGCAGCCAACGGGACGGAAAAGAGACCCAGTACTTC,CASSQRDGKETQYF
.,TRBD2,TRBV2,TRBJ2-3,TGTGCCAGCAGGCCCCTAGCGGGAGGCGATACGCAGTATTTT,CASRPLAGGDTQYF
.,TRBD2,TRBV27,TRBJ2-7,TGTGCCAGCCGTACTAGCGGCAACTCCTACGAGCAGTACTTC,CASRTSGNSYEQYF
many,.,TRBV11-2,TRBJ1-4,TGTGCCAGCAGCTTAACGGGGACACTCATCGGGGAAAAACTGTTTTTT,CASSLTGTLIGEKLFF
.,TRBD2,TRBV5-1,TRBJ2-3,TGCGCCAGCAGCTCTAGGTCTAGCGGCACGCTTACGGATACGCAGTATTTT,CASSSRSSGTLTDTQYF
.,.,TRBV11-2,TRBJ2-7,TGTGCCAGCAGCTTAGATCTGAGCAGGGTTGGCGAGCAGTACTTC,CASSLDLSRVGEQYF
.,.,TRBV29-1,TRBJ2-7,TGCAGCGTTGAAGGGCAAGCCTACGAGCAGTACTTC,CSVEGQAYEQYF
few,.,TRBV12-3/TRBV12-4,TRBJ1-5,TGTGCCAGCAGTTTAATGAGGGGTGTGAGCAATCAGCCCCAGCATTTT,CASSLMRGVSNQPQHF
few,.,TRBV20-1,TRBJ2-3,TGCAGTGCTAAAAGGGGGGCAGATACGCAGTATTTT,CSAKRGADTQYF
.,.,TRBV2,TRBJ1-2,TGTGCCAGCAGTGATAGGGGAGTTGGAGTCGGCTACACCTTC,CASSDRGVGVGYTF
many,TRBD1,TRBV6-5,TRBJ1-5,TGTGCCAGCAGCACTACCCGACAGGGAGGTCAGCCCCAGCATTTT,CASSTTRQGGQPQHF
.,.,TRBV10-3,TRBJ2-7,TGTGCCATGGGCTCCGGGACAAGCTCCTACGAGCAGTACTTC,CAMGSGTSSYEQYF
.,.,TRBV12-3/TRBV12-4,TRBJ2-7,TGTGCCAGCAGTCCCAGACAGGAAACCTGGAGCCAGCAGTACTTC,CASSPRQETWSQQYF